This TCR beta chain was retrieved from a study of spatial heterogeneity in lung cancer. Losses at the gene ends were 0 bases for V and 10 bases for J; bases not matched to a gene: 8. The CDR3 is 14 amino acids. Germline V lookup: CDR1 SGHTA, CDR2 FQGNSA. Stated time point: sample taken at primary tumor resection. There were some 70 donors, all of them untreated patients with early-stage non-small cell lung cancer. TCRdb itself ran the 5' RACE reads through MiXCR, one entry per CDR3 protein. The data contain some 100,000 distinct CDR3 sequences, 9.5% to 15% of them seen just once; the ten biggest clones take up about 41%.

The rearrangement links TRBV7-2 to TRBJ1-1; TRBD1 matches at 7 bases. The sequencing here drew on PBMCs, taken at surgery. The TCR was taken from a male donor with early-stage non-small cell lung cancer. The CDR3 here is CASSLARDSGAAFF. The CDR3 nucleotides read TGTGCCAGCAGCTTAGCTAGGGACAGTGGGGCAGCTTTCTTT.